Listed below are T cell receptor beta chains from one sample, sequenced in a study of blood T cell repertoires in COVID-19. Data came from immunoSEQ multiplex PCR; TCRdb stores just in-frame clones and leaves some out. The sample lists 150,000 or so clones, under 80% occurring once. Sequencing was performed on peripheral blood. The source of these receptors is an elderly woman with acute or convalescent COVID-19. CDR3s include the opening cysteine and the closing phenylalanine or tryptophan. Fields, in order: V gene, clone size, J gene, D gene, CDR3 protein, CDR3 DNA. A D gene is named only where the DNA matches it firmly. Size is stated for part of the rows, as once, few or many counts, or as a class when the clone is expanded.

TRBV30	NA	TRBJ1-2	TRBD1	CAWRALGQGARGYTF	TGTGCCTGGAGGGCCTTAGGGCAGGGGGCGCGTGGCTACACCTTC
TRBV7-2	NA	TRBJ2-1	NA	CASSLAGQGYEQFF	TGTGCCAGCAGCTTAGCAGGTCAGGGGTATGAGCAGTTCTTC
TRBV5-4	NA	TRBJ1-1	NA	CASSLPGESAFF	TGTGCCAGCAGCTTGCCGGGGGAGTCGGCTTTCTTT
TRBV29-1	NA	TRBJ1-5	NA	CSVEFQPDQPQHF	TGCAGCGTTGAGTTCCAACCAGATCAGCCCCAGCATTTT
TRBV11-2	NA	TRBJ2-1	TRBD2	CASSPPGLAGSDEQFF	TGTGCCAGCAGCCCCCCCGGACTAGCGGGATCCGATGAGCAGTTCTTC
TRBV9	NA	TRBJ2-5	TRBD2	CASSLSGTSEETQYF	TGTGCCAGCAGCCTCTCCGGGACTAGCGAGGAGACCCAGTACTTC
TRBV18	NA	TRBJ2-1	NA	CASSPPGRYGYNEQFF	TGTGCCAGCTCACCACCGGGCAGATACGGCTACAATGAGCAGTTCTTC
TRBV5-1	NA	TRBJ2-3	TRBD1	CASSLRTGGPTDTQYF	TGCGCCAGCAGCCTAAGGACAGGGGGCCCCACAGATACGCAGTATTTT
TRBV19	NA	TRBJ1-1	NA	CASSDTGNTEAFF	TGTGCCAGTAGCGACACCGGGAACACTGAAGCTTTCTTT
TRBV9	few	TRBJ2-3	NA	CASSVAGSGITDTQYF	TGTGCCAGCAGCGTAGCGGGTAGCGGTATCACAGATACGCAGTATTTT
TRBV6-2/TRBV6-3	NA	TRBJ2-1	TRBD2	CASSPRVGGGRINNEQFF	TGTGCCAGCAGTCCACGCGTGGGTGGCGGGAGGATAAACAATGAGCAGTTCTTC
TRBV2	NA	TRBJ2-3	NA	CASSDSGDTQYF	TGTGCCAGCAGTGACAGCGGAGATACGCAGTATTTT
TRBV19	NA	TRBJ2-3	TRBD2	CASSRGGPTDTQYF	TGTGCCAGTAGCCGCGGGGGGCCGACAGATACGCAGTATTTT
TRBV7-3	once	TRBJ1-3	NA	CASSSGSSGNTIYF	TGTGCCAGCAGCTCGGGGTCCTCTGGAAACACCATATATTTT
TRBV6-5	NA	TRBJ1-5	NA	CASNPGGYSNQPQHF	TGTGCCAGCAACCCTGGGGGGTATAGCAATCAGCCCCAGCATTTT
TRBV27	once	TRBJ2-5	TRBD1	CASSPWLTGEKLETQYF	TGTGCCAGCAGCCCCTGGTTGACAGGGGAGAAATTAGAGACCCAGTACTTC
TRBV11-2	once	TRBJ2-4	NA	CASSSTGRNIQYF	TGTGCCAGCAGCTCCACAGGGAGAAACATTCAGTACTTC
TRBV27	NA	TRBJ1-5	TRBD1	CASSLGQGGNQPQHF	TGTGCCAGCAGTTTGGGACAGGGGGGCAATCAGCCCCAGCATTTT
TRBV10-1	NA	TRBJ1-5	NA	CASSGGRQPQHF	TGCGCCAGCAGTGGAGGGCGGCAGCCCCAGCATTTT
TRBV7-8	once	TRBJ2-3	TRBD1	CALTTTRTGGMGDTQYF	TGTGCCTTGACCACCACCCGGACAGGGGGCATGGGAGATACGCAGTATTTT
TRBV28	NA	TRBJ2-7	TRBD2	CASSLPGLAANSYEQYF	TGTGCCAGCAGTTTGCCGGGACTAGCGGCCAACTCCTACGAGCAGTACTTC
TRBV4-3	NA	TRBJ1-3	NA	CASSQDLGGYSGNTIYF	TGCGCCAGCAGCCAAGACTTGGGGGGGTACTCTGGAAACACCATATATTTT
TRBV29-1	few	TRBJ2-2	NA	CSVTQGRTGELFF	TGCAGCGTGACACAGGGCCGCACCGGGGAGCTGTTTTTT
TRBV10-3	NA	TRBJ2-3	NA	CAISATSGSDTQYF	TGTGCCATCAGTGCGACTAGTGGTTCAGATACGCAGTATTTT
TRBV7-7	NA	TRBJ1-4	TRBD1	CAIWDRANEKLFF	TGTGCCATCTGGGACAGGGCAAATGAAAAACTGTTTTTT
TRBV5-6	NA	TRBJ2-1	TRBD2	CASSWQETSGYNEQFF	TGTGCCAGCAGCTGGCAAGAGACTAGCGGGTACAATGAGCAGTTCTTC
TRBV5-1	NA	TRBJ1-6	NA	CASGQTGSNSPLHF	TGCGCCAGCGGCCAGACCGGGTCTAATTCACCCCTCCACTTT
TRBV30	once	TRBJ2-1	NA	CAWSRGNSYNEQFF	TGTGCCTGGAGTAGGGGAAACTCCTACAATGAGCAGTTCTTC
TRBV12-3/TRBV12-4	few	TRBJ1-2	NA	CASSPGGGYGYTF	TGTGCCAGCAGCCCGGGGGGGGGCTATGGCTACACCTTC
TRBV6-2/TRBV6-3	NA	TRBJ2-7	TRBD1	CASSSPGTGVEEQYF	TGTGCCAGCAGTTCCCCCGGGACAGGGGTTGAAGAGCAGTACTTC
TRBV5-6	NA	TRBJ1-4	NA	CASSFSFATNEKLFF	TGTGCCAGCAGCTTTTCGTTTGCAACTAATGAAAAACTGTTTTTT
TRBV6-5	NA	TRBJ1-1	NA	CASRGAGNTEAFF	TGTGCCAGCAGGGGAGCGGGGAACACTGAAGCTTTCTTT
TRBV10-3	NA	TRBJ1-2	NA	CAISESSGSYGYTF	TGTGCCATCAGTGAGTCGAGCGGAAGCTATGGCTACACCTTC
TRBV28	many	TRBJ1-1	NA	CASRLRTARF	TGTGCCAGCAGACTCAGGACAGCTCGTTTT
TRBV7-8	NA	TRBJ1-3	NA	CASSSGFGSSGNTIYF	TGTGCCAGCAGCTCGGGGTTCGGGAGCTCTGGAAACACCATATATTTT
TRBV24-1	few	TRBJ2-2	NA	CATSDFAGSEHGELFF	TGTGCCACCAGTGATTTCGCAGGATCGGAACACGGGGAGCTGTTTTTT
TRBV2	NA	TRBJ2-7	TRBD2	CASSSGTSPYEQYF	TGTGCCAGCAGTTCCGGGACTAGCCCGTACGAGCAGTACTTC
TRBV6-1	few	TRBJ1-4	NA	CASSEAAGINEKLFF	TGTGCCAGCAGTGAAGCTGCCGGGATCAATGAAAAACTGTTTTTT
TRBV15	NA	TRBJ2-5	NA	CATSRGQEEETQYF	TGTGCCACCAGCAGAGGACAGGAGGAAGAGACCCAGTACTTC
TRBV2	NA	TRBJ1-6	TRBD1	CASSEMGTGEGSPLHF	TGTGCCAGCAGTGAAATGGGGACAGGCGAAGGTTCACCCCTCCACTTT
TRBV7-9	NA	TRBJ2-5	NA	CASSNNQETQYF	TGTGCCAGCAGCAACAACCAAGAGACCCAGTACTTC
TRBV10-2	once	TRBJ2-7	TRBD2	CASSESGTRVSLGQYF	TGCGCCAGCAGTGAGTCTGGGACTAGAGTGAGTTTAGGGCAGTACTTC
TRBV19	few	TRBJ1-2	NA	CASIQDSQANYGYTF	TGTGCCAGTATTCAAGACAGCCAAGCTAACTATGGCTACACCTTC
TRBV20-1	NA	TRBJ1-5	TRBD1	CSAVDRGEMAF	TGCAGTGCGGTCGACAGGGGCGAAATGGCATTT
TRBV9	NA	TRBJ2-1	TRBD2	CASSSHAGGGDEQFF	TGTGCCAGCAGCTCCCATGCGGGAGGAGGCGATGAGCAGTTCTTC
TRBV27	NA	TRBJ1-4	NA	CASSFRQTGWDEKLFF	TGTGCCAGCAGTTTTCGACAGACAGGATGGGATGAAAAACTGTTTTTT
TRBV29-1	NA	TRBJ2-3	NA	CSVEDPTGAGDTQYF	TGCAGCGTTGAAGATCCAACGGGAGCTGGAGATACGCAGTATTTT
TRBV28	once	TRBJ1-2	NA	CASSTRFYGYTF	TGTGCCAGCAGCACCCGGTTCTATGGCTACACCTTC
TRBV7-2	NA	TRBJ2-5	NA	CASSLLFGVQETQYF	TGTGCCAGCAGCTTACTCTTCGGGGTCCAAGAGACCCAGTACTTC
TRBV14	NA	TRBJ1-1	NA	CASSQLATNTEAFF	TGTGCCAGCAGCCAATTAGCAACGAACACTGAAGCTTTCTTT
TRBV11-2	NA	TRBJ2-3	TRBD2	CASSLRLAGGKRGDTQYF	TGTGCCAGCAGCTTACGTTTAGCGGGAGGGAAACGAGGAGATACGCAGTATTTT
TRBV6-5	NA	TRBJ1-5	TRBD1	CASSPGGMSNQPQHF	TGTGCCAGCAGCCCAGGGGGCATGAGCAATCAGCCCCAGCATTTT
TRBV6-4	NA	TRBJ2-1	NA	CASRLNSYNEQFF	TGTGCCAGCAGATTGAACTCTTACAATGAGCAGTTCTTC
TRBV27	once	TRBJ2-7	NA	CASSSSSYEQYF	TGTGCCAGCAGCTCGAGCTCCTACGAGCAGTACTTC